This T cell receptor (beta chain) appears in the sequencing data of a study of T cell responses to AZD1222 COVID-19 vaccine. Overall study: Pooling covered second doses at about 4 or about 12 weeks.

Only in-frame clones appear in the TCRdb table, and some are missing; sequencing was by immunoSEQ multiplex PCR. The repertoire has 150,000 to 160,000 clones, less than 90% of them found once; the top ten carry 3% to 3.5%. CDR1 and CDR2 (germline): LNHDA, SQIVND (reference sequence). V lost 3 bases and J 2 bases, leaving 14 bases between the germline ends. The CDR3 is made up of 16 amino acids. In regard to this clone: Its target is unknown.

Study-wide results and limits: Females made up more of the donors, who were largely white British, and clonal diversity may have come out too low. None of the repertoires were sampled until the peak T cell response had passed. Two AZD1222 doses significantly raised spike-specific TCR breadth and depth over controls.

This material consisted of peripheral blood, taken on day 0 of AZD1222 vaccination. The V call is TRBV19, the J call TRBJ1-5; D ambiguous. The sequence was collected from an adult in good health. The CDR3 DNA is TGTGCCAGTAGTATTTTTTCCGGGTTTGGCAATCAGCCCCAGCATTTT. Residues: CASSIFSGFGNQPQHF.